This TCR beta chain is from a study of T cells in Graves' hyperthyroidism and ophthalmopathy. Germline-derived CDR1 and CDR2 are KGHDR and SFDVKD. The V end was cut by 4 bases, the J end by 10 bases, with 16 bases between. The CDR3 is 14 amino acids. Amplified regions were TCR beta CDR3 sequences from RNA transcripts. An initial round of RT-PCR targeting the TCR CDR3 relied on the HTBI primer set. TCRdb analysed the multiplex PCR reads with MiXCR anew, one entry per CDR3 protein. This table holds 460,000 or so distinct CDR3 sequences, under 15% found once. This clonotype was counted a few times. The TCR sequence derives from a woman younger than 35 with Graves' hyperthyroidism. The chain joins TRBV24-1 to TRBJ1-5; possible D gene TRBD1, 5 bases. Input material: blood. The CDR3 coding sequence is TGTGCCACCAGTGAGAAGGGACCGACGAAACCCCAGCATTTT. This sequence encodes CATSEKGPTKPQHF.